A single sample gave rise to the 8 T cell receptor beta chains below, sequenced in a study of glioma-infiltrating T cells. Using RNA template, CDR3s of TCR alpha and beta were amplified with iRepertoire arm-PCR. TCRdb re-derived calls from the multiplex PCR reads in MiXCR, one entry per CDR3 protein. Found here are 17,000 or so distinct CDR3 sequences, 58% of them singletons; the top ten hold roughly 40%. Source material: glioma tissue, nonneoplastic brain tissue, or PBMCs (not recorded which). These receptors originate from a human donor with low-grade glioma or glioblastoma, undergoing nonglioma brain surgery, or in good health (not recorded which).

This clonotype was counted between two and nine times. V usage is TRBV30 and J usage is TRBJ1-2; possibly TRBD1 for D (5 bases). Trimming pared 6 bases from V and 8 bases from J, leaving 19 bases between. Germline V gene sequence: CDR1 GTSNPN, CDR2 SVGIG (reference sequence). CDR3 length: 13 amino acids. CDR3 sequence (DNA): TGTGCCTGCAGGGTTCCAACCGATTACGGCTACACCTTC. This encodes CACRVPTDYGYTF.

The DNA of the CDR3 is TGTGCCAGCTCACCAGCGGTCATGAACACTGAAGCTTTCTTT. Amino acids: CASSPAVMNTEAFF. The chain is built from TRBV18 and TRBJ1-1; no definite D call. The germline CDR1 and CDR2 sequences are KGHSH and LQKENI. The length of the CDR3 is 14 residues. V lost 2 bases to trimming and J lost 0 bases, with 7 bases between them.

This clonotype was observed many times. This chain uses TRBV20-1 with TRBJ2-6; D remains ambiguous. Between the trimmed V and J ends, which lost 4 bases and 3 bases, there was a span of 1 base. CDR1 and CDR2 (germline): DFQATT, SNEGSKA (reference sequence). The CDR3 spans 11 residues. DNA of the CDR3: TGCAGTGCTATTGGGGCCAACGTCCTGACTTTC. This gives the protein CSAIGANVLTF.

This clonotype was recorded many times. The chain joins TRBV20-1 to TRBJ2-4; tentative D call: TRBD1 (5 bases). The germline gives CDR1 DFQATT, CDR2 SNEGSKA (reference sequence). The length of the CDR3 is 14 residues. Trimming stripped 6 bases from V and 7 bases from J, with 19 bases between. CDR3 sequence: CSALSREVLNIQYF. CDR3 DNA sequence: TGCAGTGCACTATCCAGGGAAGTTTTGAACATTCAGTACTTC.

This chain's CDR3 is CASSYSRGQVLDTQYF. CDR3 nucleotide sequence: TGTGCCAGCAGTTACTCGCGGGGACAGGTTCTTGATACGCAGTATTTT. The chain employs TRBV6-6 and TRBJ2-3; 8 bases are shared with TRBD1. CDR1 is MNHNY, CDR2 SVGAGI, per germline (reference sequence). After removal of 0 bases from V and 6 bases from J, the junction contained 8 bases not matched to a gene. The CDR3 runs to 16 residues.

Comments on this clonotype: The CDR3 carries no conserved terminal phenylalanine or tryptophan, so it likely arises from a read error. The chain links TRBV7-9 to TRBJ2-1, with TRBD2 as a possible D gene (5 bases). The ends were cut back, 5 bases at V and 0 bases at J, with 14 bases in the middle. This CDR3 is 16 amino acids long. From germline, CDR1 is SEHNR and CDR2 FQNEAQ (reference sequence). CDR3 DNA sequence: TGTGCCAGCAGCCCGGAAAGCGGAACCTCCTACAATGAGCAGTTCTCC. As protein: CASSPESGTSYNEQFS.

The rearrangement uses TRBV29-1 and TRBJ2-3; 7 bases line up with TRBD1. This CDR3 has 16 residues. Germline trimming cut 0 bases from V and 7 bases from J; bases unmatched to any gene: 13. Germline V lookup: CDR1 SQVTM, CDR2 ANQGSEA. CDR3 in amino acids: CSVEDRGQVGSYTQYF. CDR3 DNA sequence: TGCAGCGTTGAAGATCGAGGACAGGTTGGATCATATACGCAGTATTTT.

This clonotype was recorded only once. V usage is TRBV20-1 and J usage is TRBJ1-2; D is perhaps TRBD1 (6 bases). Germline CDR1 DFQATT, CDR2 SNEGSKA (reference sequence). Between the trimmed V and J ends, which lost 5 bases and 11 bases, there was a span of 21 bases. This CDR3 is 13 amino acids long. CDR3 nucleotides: TGCAGTGCTGGAGGGGGGGGCAACTATTGGTACACCTTC. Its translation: CSAGGGGNYWYTF.